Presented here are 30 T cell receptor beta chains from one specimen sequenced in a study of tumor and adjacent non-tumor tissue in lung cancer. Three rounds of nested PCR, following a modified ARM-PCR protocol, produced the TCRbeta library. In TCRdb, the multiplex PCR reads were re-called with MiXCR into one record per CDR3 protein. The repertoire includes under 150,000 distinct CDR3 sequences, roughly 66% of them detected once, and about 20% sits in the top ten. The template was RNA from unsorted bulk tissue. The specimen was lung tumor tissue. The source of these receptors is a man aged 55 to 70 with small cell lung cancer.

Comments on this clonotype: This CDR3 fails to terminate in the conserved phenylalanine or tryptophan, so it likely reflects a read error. The chain's CDR3 is CASSWENYGYTL. CDR3 bases: TGTGCCAGCAGCTGGGAAAACTATGGCTACACCTTA. V is TRBV7-9 and J is TRBJ1-2; D is uncertain. V lost 4 bases to trimming and J lost 2 bases, with 5 bases between them. The CDR3 has 12 residues. Germline CDR1 SEHNR, CDR2 FQNEAQ (reference sequence).

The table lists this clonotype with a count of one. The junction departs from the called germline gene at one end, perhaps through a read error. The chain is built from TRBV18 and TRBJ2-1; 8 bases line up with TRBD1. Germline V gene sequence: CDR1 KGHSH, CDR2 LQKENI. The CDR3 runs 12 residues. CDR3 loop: CVSSQTGEEQFF. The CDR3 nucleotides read TGTGTCAGCTCACAGACAGGGGAAGAGCAGTTCTTC.

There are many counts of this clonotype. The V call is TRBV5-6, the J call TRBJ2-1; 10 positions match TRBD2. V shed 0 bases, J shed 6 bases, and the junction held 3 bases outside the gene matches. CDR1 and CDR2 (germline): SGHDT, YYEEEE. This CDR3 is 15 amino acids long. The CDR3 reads CASSLVASGGNEQFF. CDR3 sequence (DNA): TGTGCCAGCAGCTTGGTGGCTAGCGGGGGCAATGAGCAGTTCTTC. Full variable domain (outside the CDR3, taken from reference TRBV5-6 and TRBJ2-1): DAGVTQSPTHLIKTRGQQVTLRCSPKSGHDTVSWYQQALGQGPQFIFQYYEEEERQRGNFPDRFSGHQFPNYSSELNVNALLLGDSALYLCASSLVASGGNEQFFGPGTRLTVL.

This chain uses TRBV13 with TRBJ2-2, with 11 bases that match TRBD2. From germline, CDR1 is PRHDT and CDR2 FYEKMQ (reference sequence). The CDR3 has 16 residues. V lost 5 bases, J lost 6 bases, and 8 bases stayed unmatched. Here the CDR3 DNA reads TGTGCCAGCAGCCCCCGACTAGCGGGGAAGTCCGGGGAGCTGTTTTTT. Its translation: CASSPRLAGKSGELFF.

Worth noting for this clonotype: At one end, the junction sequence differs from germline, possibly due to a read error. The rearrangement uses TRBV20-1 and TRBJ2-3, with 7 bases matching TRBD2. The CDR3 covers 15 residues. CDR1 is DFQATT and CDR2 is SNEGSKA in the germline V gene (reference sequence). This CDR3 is CSAGRRAGEGDMQYF. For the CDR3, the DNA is TGCAGTGCTGGGAGACGGGCGGGAGAAGGTGATATGCAGTATTTT.

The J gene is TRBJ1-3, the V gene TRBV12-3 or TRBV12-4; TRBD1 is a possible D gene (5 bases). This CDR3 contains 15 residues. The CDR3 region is CASCYTGRPIDTIYF. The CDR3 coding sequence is TGTGCTAGCTGCTATACGGGACGCCCGATAGACACCATATATTTT.

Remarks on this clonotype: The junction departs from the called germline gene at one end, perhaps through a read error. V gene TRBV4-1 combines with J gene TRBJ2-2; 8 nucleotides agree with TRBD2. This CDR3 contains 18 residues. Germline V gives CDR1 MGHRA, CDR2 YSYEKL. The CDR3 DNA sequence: TGCGTCAGCAGCCAAGATTGGGGTAGCGGGGCCAACACCGGGGACCTGTTTTTT. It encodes CVSSQDWGSGANTGDLFF.

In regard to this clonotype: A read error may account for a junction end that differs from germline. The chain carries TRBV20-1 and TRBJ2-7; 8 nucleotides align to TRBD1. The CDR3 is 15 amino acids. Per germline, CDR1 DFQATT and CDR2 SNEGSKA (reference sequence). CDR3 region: CSVRVVTGDSYEQYF. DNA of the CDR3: TGCAGTGTTAGAGTCGTGACAGGGGACTCCTACGAGCAGTACTTC.

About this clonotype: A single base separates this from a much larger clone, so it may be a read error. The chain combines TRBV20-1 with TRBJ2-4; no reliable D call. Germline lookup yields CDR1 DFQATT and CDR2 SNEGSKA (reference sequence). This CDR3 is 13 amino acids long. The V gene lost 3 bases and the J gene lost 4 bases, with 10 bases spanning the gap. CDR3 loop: CSASDGRKNIQYF. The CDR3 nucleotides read TGCAGTGCTAGCGACGGACGGAAAAACATTCAGTACTTC.

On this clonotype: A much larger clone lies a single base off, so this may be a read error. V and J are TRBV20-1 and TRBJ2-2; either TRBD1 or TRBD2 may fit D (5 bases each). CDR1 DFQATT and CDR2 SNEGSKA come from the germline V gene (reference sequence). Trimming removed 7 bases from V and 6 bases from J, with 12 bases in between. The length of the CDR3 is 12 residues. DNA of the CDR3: TGCAGTGGGGCTAGCAGGGCCGGGGAGCTGTTTTTT. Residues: CSGASRAGELFF.

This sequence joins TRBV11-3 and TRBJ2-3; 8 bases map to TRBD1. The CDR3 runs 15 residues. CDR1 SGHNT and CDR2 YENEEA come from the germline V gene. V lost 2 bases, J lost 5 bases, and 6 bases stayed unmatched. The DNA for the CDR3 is TGTGCCAGCAGCTTAAGGACAGGGAATGTAGATACGCAGTATTTT. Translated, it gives CASSLRTGNVDTQYF.

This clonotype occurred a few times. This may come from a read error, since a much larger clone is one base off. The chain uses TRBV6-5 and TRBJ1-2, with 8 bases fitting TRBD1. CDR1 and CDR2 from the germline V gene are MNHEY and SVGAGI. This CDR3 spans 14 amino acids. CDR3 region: CVSSKQGGGYGYTF. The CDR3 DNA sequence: TGTGTCAGCAGTAAACAGGGGGGTGGCTATGGCTACACCTTC.

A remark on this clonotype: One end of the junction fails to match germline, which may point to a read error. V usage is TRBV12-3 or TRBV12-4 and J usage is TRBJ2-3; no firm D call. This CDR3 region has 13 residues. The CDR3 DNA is TGTGCCAGCACTTTACTTCACACAGATACGCAGTATTTT. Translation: CASTLLHTDTQYF.

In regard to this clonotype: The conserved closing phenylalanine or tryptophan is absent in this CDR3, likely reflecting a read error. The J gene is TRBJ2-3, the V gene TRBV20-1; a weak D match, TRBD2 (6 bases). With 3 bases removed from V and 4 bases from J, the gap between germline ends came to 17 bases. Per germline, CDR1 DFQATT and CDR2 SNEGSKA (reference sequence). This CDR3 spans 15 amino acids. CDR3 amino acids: CSASPAGREADTQYV. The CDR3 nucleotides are TGCAGTGCTAGCCCGGCGGGAAGGGAGGCAGATACGCAGTATGTT.

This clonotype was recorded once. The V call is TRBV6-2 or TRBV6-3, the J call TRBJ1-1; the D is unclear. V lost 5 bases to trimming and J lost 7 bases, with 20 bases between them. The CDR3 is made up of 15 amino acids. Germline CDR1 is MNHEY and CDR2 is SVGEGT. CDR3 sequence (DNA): TGTGCCAGCAGTCCATGGAGAATGATCTACAATGAAGCTTTCTTT. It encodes CASSPWRMIYNEAFF.

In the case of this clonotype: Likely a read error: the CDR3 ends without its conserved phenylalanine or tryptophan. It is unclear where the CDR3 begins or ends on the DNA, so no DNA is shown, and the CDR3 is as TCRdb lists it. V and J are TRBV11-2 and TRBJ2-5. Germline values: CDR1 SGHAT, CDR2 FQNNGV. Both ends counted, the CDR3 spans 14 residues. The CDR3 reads CTSSLDTWQETQHY.

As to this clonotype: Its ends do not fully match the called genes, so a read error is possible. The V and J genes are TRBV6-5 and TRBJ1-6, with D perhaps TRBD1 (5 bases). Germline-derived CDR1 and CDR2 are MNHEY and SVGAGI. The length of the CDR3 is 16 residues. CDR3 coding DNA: TGTCCCAGCAGTTACGGTGTTGTGGGACTTAATTCATCCCTCCACTTT. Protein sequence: CPSSYGVVGLNSSLHF.

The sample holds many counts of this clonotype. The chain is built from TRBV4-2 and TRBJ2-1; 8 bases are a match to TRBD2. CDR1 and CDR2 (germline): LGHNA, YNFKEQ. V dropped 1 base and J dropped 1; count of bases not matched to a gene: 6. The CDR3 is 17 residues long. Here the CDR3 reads CASSQASGSGSYNEQFF. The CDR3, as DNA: TGTGCCAGCAGCCAAGCGAGCGGGAGTGGGTCCTACAATGAGCAGTTCTTC.

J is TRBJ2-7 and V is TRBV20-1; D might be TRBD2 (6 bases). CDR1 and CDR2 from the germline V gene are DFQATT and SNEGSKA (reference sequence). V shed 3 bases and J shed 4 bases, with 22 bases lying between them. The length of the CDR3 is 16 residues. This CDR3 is CSASGDIAEEGYEQYF. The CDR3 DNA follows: TGCAGTGCTAGCGGAGACATAGCGGAAGAGGGGTACGAGCAGTACTTC.

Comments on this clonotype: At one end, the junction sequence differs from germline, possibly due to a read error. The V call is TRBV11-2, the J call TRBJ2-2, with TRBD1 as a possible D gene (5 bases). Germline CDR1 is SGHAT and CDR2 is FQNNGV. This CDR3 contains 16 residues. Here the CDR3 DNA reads TGTACCAGCAGTTTAAGGGCAGGGTCGAACACCGGGGAGCTGTTTTTT. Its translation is CTSSLRAGSNTGELFF.

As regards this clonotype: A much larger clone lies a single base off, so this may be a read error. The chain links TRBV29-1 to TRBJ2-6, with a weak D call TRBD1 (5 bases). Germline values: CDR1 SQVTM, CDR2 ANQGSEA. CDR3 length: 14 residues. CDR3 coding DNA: TGCAGCGTTTGTTCCAGCTCTGGGGCCAACGTCCTGAATTTC. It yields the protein CSVCSSSGANVLNF.

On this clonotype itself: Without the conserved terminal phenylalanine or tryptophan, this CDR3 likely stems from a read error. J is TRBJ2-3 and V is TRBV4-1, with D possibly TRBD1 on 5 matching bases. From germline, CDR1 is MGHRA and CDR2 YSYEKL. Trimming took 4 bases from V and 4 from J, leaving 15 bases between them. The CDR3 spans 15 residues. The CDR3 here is CASSPPGRRADTQYS. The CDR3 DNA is TGCGCCAGCAGCCCCCCAGGGCGTCGGGCAGATACGCAGTATTCT.

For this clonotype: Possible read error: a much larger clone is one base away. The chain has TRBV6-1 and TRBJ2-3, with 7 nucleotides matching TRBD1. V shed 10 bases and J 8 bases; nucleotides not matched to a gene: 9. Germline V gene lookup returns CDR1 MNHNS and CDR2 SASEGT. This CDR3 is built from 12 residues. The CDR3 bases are TGTGCCACCCAAACAGGGGAAGGTACGCAGTATTTT. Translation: CATQTGEGTQYF.

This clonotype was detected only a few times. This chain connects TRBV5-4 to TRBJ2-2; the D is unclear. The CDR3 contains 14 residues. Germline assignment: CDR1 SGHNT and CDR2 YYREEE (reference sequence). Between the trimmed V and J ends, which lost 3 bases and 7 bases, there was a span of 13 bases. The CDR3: CASSSRPLIGELFF. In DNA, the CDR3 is TGTGCCAGCAGCTCCCGGCCGCTGATCGGGGAGCTGTTTTTT.

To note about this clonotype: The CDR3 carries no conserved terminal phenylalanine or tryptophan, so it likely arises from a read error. CDR3 DNA: TGCGCCAGCAGGTTATCGGGAGGGCCTACATACGAGCAGTACTTA. This encodes CASRLSGGPTYEQYL. This sequence joins TRBV5-1 and TRBJ2-7, with 8 bases matching TRBD2. The junction had 11 bases not matched to a gene; V was cut back by 5 bases and J by 4 bases. Germline CDR1 SGHRS, CDR2 YFSETQ. The CDR3 contains 15 residues.

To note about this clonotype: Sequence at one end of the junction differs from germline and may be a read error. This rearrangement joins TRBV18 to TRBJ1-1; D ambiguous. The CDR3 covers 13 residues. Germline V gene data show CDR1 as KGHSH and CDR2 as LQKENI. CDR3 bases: TGTACCAGCTCGGACGGGGTTGACACTGAAGCTTTCTTT. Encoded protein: CTSSDGVDTEAFF. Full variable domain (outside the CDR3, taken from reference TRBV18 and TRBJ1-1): NAGVMQNPRHLVRRRGQEARLRCSPMKGHSHVYWYRQLPEEGLKFMVYLQKENIIDESGMPKERFSAEFPKEGPSILRIQQVVRGDSAAYFCTSSDGVDTEAFFGQGTRLTVV.

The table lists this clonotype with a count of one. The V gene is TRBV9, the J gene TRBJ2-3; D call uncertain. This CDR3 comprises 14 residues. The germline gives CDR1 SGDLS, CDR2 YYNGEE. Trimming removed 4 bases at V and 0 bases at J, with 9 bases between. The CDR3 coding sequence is TGTGCCAGCAGCTTCCGACCTAGCACAGATACGCAGTATTTT. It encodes CASSFRPSTDTQYF. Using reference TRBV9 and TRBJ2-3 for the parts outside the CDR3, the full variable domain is DSGVTQTPKHLITATGQRVTLRCSPRSGDLSVYWYQQSLDQGLQFLIQYYNGEERAKGNILERFSAQQFPDLHSELNLSSLELGDSALYFCASSFRPSTDTQYFGPGTRLTVL.

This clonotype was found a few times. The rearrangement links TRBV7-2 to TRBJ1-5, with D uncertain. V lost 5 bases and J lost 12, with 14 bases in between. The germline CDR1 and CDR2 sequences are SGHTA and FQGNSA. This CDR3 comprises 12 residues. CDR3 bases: TGTGCCAGCAGCCATCCAAGGGAAGTCCAGCATTTT. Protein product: CASSHPREVQHF.

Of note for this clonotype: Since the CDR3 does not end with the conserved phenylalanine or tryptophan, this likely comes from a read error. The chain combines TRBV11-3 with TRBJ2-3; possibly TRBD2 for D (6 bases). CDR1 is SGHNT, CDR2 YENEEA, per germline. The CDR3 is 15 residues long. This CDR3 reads CARSLGGADTDMQYS. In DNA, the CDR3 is TGTGCCAGGAGCCTGGGAGGAGCGGATACAGATATGCAGTATTCT.

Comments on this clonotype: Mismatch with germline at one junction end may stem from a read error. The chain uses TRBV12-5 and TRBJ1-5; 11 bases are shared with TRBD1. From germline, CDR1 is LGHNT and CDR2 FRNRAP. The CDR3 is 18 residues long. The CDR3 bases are TGTACTAGTGGTTTGGGATTCTGGGACAGGGGGTTGGATCAGCCCCAGCATTTT. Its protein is CTSGLGFWDRGLDQPQHF. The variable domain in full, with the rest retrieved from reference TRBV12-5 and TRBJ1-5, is DARVTQTPRHKVTEMGQEVTMRCQPILGHNTVFWYRQTMMQGLELLAYFRNRAPLDDSGMPKDRFSAEMPDATLATLKIQPSEPRDSAVYFCTSGLGFWDRGLDQPQHFGDGTRLSIL.